This entry features one T cell receptor (beta chain) sequence. What it recognizes is unknown. 13 Jbeta primers and 60 Vbeta primers were used for the PCR. TCRdb keeps only in-frame clones here, not all; method: immunoSEQ multiplex PCR. The sample holds roughly 160,000 clones, under 80% seen once. This record comes from a study of cytomegalovirus exposure and HLA in healthy donors. Study-level points and caveats: The study had only CMV serostatus as immune exposure information. The listing of 150 to 200 TCR beta chains classed them as cytomegalovirus-associated.

Germline V gene data show CDR1 as SEHNR and CDR2 as FQNEAQ (reference sequence). This CDR3 comprises 16 residues. V was cut by 1 base and J by 6 bases, with 18 bases left in between. The V call is TRBV7-9, the J call TRBJ1-2, with D possibly being TRBD1 (5 bases). The source is a middle-aged man in good health and CMV-seronegative. Sample: PBMCs. The CDR3: CASSLGGRAPNHGYTF. CDR3 in DNA: TGTGCCAGCAGCTTAGGGGGGAGGGCCCCCAACCATGGCTACACCTTC. Supplemented by reference TRBV7-9 and TRBJ1-2, the full variable domain reads DTGVSQNPRHKITKRGQNVTFRCDPISEHNRLYWYRQTLGQGPEFLTYFQNEAQLEKSRLLSDRFSAERPKGSFSTLEIQRTEQGDSAMYLCASSLGGRAPNHGYTFGSGTRLTVV.